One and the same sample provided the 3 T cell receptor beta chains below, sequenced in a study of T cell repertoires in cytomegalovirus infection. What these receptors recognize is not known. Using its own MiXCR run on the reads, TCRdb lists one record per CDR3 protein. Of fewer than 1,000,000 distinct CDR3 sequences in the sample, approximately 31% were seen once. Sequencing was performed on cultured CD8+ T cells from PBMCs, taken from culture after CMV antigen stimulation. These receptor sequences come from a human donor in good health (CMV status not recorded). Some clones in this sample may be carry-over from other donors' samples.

CDR3 nucleotide sequence: TGCAGTGCTAGAGGGCGGACAACACCTGGGGATAATGAAAAACTGTTTTTT. This sequence encodes CSARGRTTPGDNEKLFF. The chain recombines TRBV20-1 with TRBJ1-4; a possible D gene is TRBD1 (5 bases). The germline gives CDR1 DFQATT, CDR2 SNEGSKA (reference sequence). V gave up 1 base and J gave up 4 bases, with 19 bases separating them. CDR3 length equals 17 residues.

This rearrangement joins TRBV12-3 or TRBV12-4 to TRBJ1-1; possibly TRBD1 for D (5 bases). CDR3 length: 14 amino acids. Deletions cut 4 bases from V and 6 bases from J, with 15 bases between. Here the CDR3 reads CASSWGTGTPEAFF. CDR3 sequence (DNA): TGTGCCAGCAGTTGGGGGACGGGAACGCCTGAAGCTTTCTTT.

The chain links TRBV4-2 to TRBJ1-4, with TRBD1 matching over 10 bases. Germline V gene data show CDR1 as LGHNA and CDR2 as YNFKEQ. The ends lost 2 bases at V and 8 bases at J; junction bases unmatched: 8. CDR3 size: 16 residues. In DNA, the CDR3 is TGTGCCAGCAGCCAATTAACCGACAGGGGGCAAGAAAAACTGTTTTTT. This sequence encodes CASSQLTDRGQEKLFF.